Listed below are T cell receptor beta chains from one sample, sequenced in a study of cytotoxic CD8 clonotypes in ibrutinib-treated CLL. Measured with immunoSEQ multiplex PCR; TCRdb has only the in-frame clones, and not every one. The sample has about 76,000 clones, 86% seen once. The sample here was PBMCs, taken before ibrutinib treatment. Receptors were obtained from a human donor with chronic lymphocytic leukemia. CDR3s include the opening cysteine and the closing phenylalanine or tryptophan. The order of the fields is D gene, clone size, J gene, V gene, CDR3 DNA, CDR3 protein. A D gene is named only where the DNA matches it firmly. The size field is filled for only some rows; it gives once, few, many or a size class.

>TRBD1|-|TRBJ2-5|TRBV7-3
TGTGCCAGCAGGCCTACGGGACAGCCGGGGGAGACCCAGTACTTC
CASRPTGQPGETQYF
>-|-|TRBJ2-7|TRBV5-1
TGCGCCAGCAGCCGGGACATATCCTACGAGCAGTACTTC
CASSRDISYEQYF
>-|-|TRBJ1-1|TRBV19
TGTGCCAGTAGGGTTGCAGGCCTGAACACTGAAGCTTTCTTT
CASRVAGLNTEAFF
>TRBD1|-|TRBJ2-3|TRBV5-1
TGCGCCAGCAGCTTGCGCGGACAGGGGGTAGGCACAGATACGCAGTATTTT
CASSLRGQGVGTDTQYF
>TRBD2|-|TRBJ2-3|TRBV30
TGTGCCTGGAGTGTATTTTCGGGTGACCTTTTCGGCGGGAGGGCCTATGCTACGCAGTATTTT
CAWSVFSGDLFGGRAYATQYF
>-|-|TRBJ1-1|TRBV18
TGTGCCAGCTCACCACCGAGTAACACTGAAGCTTTCTTT
CASSPPSNTEAFF
>-|-|TRBJ2-5|TRBV6-5
TGTGCCAGCAGTTACGACGGAGCTTCTGGGGAGACCCAGTACTTC
CASSYDGASGETQYF
>-|few|TRBJ1-1|TRBV6-1
TGTGCCAGCAGTGATAGGAGACTTGAAGCTTTCTTT
CASSDRRLEAFF
>-|-|TRBJ1-1|TRBV18
TGTGCCAGCTCACCACCTTCCTTTTTCACTGAAGCTTTCTTT
CASSPPSFFTEAFF
>TRBD2|-|TRBJ2-7|TRBV5-1
TGCGCCAGCAGCACCGGGACCGCGGGAGGGATCGAGCAGTACTTC
CASSTGTAGGIEQYF
>TRBD2|-|TRBJ2-1|TRBV11-3
TGTGCCAGCAGCAAAGGGGCGGGACTAGACTCCTACAATGAGCAGTTCTTC
CASSKGAGLDSYNEQFF
>-|once|TRBJ1-2|TRBV27
TGTGCCAGCAGTCCTGGGACATCGGCCTATGTCTACACCTTC
CASSPGTSAYVYTF
>-|-|TRBJ2-3|TRBV6-1
TGTGCCAGCAGTTTCGTAGGGGACACAGATACGCAGTATTTT
CASSFVGDTDTQYF
>-|-|TRBJ1-5|TRBV27
TGTGCCAGCAGGAAGACAGACAATCAGCCCCAGCATTTT
CASRKTDNQPQHF
>TRBD1|medium-sized|TRBJ2-5|TRBV5-4
TGTGCCAGCAGCTTGTCAACAGGGGCTACGGGGGAGACCCAGTACTTC
CASSLSTGATGETQYF
>TRBD2|-|TRBJ2-7|TRBV6-5
TGTGCCAGCAGTCGGACTAGCGGCTCCTACGAGCAGTACTTC
CASSRTSGSYEQYF
>-|-|TRBJ2-1|TRBV12-5
TGTGCTAGTGGTGCCCCGGGACGGCAACACAATGAGCAGTTCTTC
CASGAPGRQHNEQFF
>-|-|TRBJ1-4|TRBV6-5
TGTGCCAGCAGTGCGATACAGGGTAATGAAAAACTGTTTTTT
CASSAIQGNEKLFF
>TRBD1|-|TRBJ2-6|TRBV27
TGTGCCAGCAGTTCGACAGGGGCAGGGGCCAACGTCCTGACTTTC
CASSSTGAGANVLTF
>TRBD2|-|TRBJ2-1|TRBV4-1
TGCGCCAGCAGCCGGACTAGCGGGGGCTCCTACAATGAGCAGTTCTTC
CASSRTSGGSYNEQFF